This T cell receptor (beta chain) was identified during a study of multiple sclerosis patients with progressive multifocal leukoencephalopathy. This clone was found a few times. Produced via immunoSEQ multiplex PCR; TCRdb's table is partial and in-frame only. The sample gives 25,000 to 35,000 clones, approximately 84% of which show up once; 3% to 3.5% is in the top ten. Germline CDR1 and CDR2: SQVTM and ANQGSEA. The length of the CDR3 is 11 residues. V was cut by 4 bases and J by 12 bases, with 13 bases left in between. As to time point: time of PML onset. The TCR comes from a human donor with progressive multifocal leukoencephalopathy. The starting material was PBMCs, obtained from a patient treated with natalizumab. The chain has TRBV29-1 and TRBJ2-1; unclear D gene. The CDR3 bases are TGCAGCGTTGTTGTCAGGCCATCGCAGTTCTTC. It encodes CSVVVRPSQFF.